Here is one T cell receptor beta chain with its context. What this receptor recognizes is not known. One base away there is no much larger clone; base qualities are not given. The data stem from a study of beta chain features in type 1 diabetes (dated by TCRdb to 2017 to 2018). Regarding the research as a whole: Mean age, gender distribution, total cell number and subset yield were not different between patients and healthy donors. A total of over 90,000,000 sorted cells were examined across all samples, and a strong correlation was observed between cell number per subset and RNA yield. In the study, recently diagnosed type 1 diabetes patients and matched healthy donors were compared on the TCRB repertoires of their sorted circulating CD4+ T cell subsets. Naive and central memory subsets were obtained from all 30 or so donors, but regulatory and stem cell-like memory subsets were isolated from only 8 patients and roughly 8 healthy donors. Summary of the overall study and its limitations: In all four CD4+ subsets, TCRB CDR3 length was moderately but significantly shorter in type 1 diabetes patients. Sequencing cDNA rather than genomic DNA could over-represent highly expressing activated cells, although activation and CD3 levels did not differ between groups. Because small numbers of individuals were included in the HLA sub-analyses, any influence of HLA type on TCRB rearrangement was left unresolved. PCR might favor shorter templates, but patient and control samples were amplified and corrected together, so any skew would affect both groups equally. The naive, central memory and regulatory TCRB repertoires appeared to resemble one another more closely among patients than among healthy donors. At VDJ recombination sites, patients with type 1 diabetes made fewer insertions and deleted more nucleotides, a pattern implying thymic rearrangement abnormalities.

Each donor gave one peripheral blood draw, averaging around 120 mL, which was collected into heparinised tubes. Naive, central memory, regulatory and stem cell-like memory CD4+ T cells were sorted on a BD FACSAria II using a panel including CD45RO, CCR7, CD25, CD127, CD95 and CD27. Every sorted population had a purity above 95%. PBMCs were isolated immediately by Lymphoprep density gradient centrifugation and stained directly without culture. So that batch effects would be minimized, each experiment stained and sorted samples in pairs, pairing one healthy donor with one patient. The entire amount of isolated RNA was reverse transcribed using the High Capacity cDNA Reverse Transcription Kit, so the sequenced TCRB transcripts were expressed ones. Deep immunoSEQ sequencing was performed on naive, central memory and regulatory T cell samples, with an average of about 4 million total reads per sample. After sorted cells were lysed in RLT buffer, RNA was extracted with DNase-treated RNeasy Micro or Mini kits, with the choice depending on cell number. Each cell subset was processed on its own to prevent cross-contamination, while patient and healthy donor samples were processed together. The immunoSEQ multiplex PCR was used to amplify TCRB sequences from cDNA, generating 87-bp fragments that spanned the CDR3 region. Amplicons were sequenced on the Illumina HiSeq platform. The published analysis was carried out like this. Synthetic template baselines were used to correct PCR bias computationally, reads within Hamming distance 2 were collapsed together, and singletons that could not be merged were discarded. By aligning reads against IMGT, V, D and J genes, CDR3 length, and insertions or deletions at six rearrangement sites were assigned. Within each subset, clonotype counts were normalized to sorted cell number, and only after that were true diversity and Gini coefficients computed with the tcR R package. The overlap coefficient, calculated on TCRB nucleotide sequences, was used to quantify repertoire sharing. In its TCRdb copy, this immuneACCESS table keeps in-frame sequences only and misses some clones. Where compared with another copy, unresolved V genes explain less than half of these, and the others have no known cause. V, J and clone size derive from that table, while D and trimming were established from the DNA sequence. Here the sample has about 290,000 clones; about 7.8% occur a single time. The ten largest make up 1% of the sample.

Sequences MGHRA (CDR1) and YSYEKL (CDR2) are obtained from the germline V gene. Trimming removed 1 base from V and 0 bases from J; the gene matches leave 8 bases unexplained. The CDR3 holds 18 amino acids from the cysteine to the phenylalanine. Of the read, only the CDR3 DNA is kept; its 54 bases are in frame from base 1. The sequence derives from a woman under 30 in good health. This sequence uses TRBV4-1 and TRBJ2-2, with 7 bases in between that match TRBD1. The sequenced sample was central memory CD4+ T cells from blood. The nucleotide sequence reads TGCGCCAGCAGCCAAGGGCGAGGGGGCCTTTCGAACACCGGGGAGCTGTTTTTT. It translates to CASSQGRGGLSNTGELFF.